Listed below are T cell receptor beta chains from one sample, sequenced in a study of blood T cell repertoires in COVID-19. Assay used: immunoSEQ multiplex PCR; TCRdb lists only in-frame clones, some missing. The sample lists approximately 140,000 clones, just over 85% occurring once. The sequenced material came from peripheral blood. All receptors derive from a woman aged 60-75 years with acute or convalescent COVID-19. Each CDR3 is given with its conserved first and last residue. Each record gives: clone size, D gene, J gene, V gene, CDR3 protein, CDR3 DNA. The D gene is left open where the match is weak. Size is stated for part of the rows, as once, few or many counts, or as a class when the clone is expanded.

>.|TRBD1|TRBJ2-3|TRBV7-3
CASSLTTGGTDTQYF
TGTGCCAGCAGCTTAACCACAGGGGGCACAGATACGCAGTATTTT
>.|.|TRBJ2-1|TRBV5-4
CASSFGQSSYNEQFF
TGTGCCAGCAGCTTCGGACAGAGCTCCTACAATGAGCAGTTCTTC
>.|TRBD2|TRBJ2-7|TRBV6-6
CASSKTSGYEQYF
TGTGCCAGCAGTAAGACTAGCGGGTACGAGCAGTACTTC
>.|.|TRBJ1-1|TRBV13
CASSLGGAHGEAFF
TGTGCCAGCAGCCTCGGGGGGGCGCATGGTGAAGCTTTCTTT
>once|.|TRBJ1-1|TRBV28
CASSFPKKTANNTEAFF
TGTGCCAGCAGTTTCCCCAAAAAGACAGCAAACAACACTGAAGCTTTCTTT
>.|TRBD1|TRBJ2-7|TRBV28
CASPPTGGPYEQYF
TGTGCCAGCCCCCCAACAGGGGGCCCCTACGAGCAGTACTTC
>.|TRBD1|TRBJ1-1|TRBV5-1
CASSVQGAVTEAFF
TGCGCCAGCAGCGTACAGGGGGCGGTAACTGAAGCTTTCTTT
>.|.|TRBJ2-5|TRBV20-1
CSKGLQETQYF
TGCAGTAAGGGGTTACAAGAGACCCAGTACTTC
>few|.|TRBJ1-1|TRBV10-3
CAISLDSDNTEAFF
TGTGCCATCAGCCTGGACAGTGATAACACTGAAGCTTTCTTT
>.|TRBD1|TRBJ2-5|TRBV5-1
CASSFGQGQETQYF
TGCGCCAGCAGCTTCGGACAGGGCCAAGAGACCCAGTACTTC
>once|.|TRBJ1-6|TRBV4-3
CASSQEMQGANNSPLHF
TGCGCCAGCAGCCAAGAGATGCAGGGCGCAAATAATTCACCCCTCCACTTT
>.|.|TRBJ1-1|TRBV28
CASSRVRTANTEAFF
TGTGCCAGCAGCCGAGTCCGGACAGCGAACACTGAAGCTTTCTTT
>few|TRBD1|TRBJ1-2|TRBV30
CALGQGAHGYTF
TGTGCCCTCGGACAGGGGGCTCATGGCTACACCTTC
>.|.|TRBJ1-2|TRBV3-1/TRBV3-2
CASSPGVYGGGYTF
TGTGCCAGCAGCCCAGGGGTTTATGGGGGTGGCTACACCTTC
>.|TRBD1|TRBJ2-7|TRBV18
CASSQGQGTVYEQYF
TGTGCCAGCTCACAGGGACAGGGAACAGTCTACGAGCAGTACTTC
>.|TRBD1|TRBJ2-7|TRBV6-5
CASRPLTGGYEQYF
TGTGCCAGCAGACCACTAACAGGGGGCTACGAGCAGTACTTC
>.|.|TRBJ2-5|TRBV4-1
CASSQEGRKETQYF
TGCGCCAGCAGCCAAGAAGGCAGGAAAGAGACCCAGTACTTC
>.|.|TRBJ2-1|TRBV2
CASTRTVFSYNEQFF
TGTGCCAGCACAAGGACAGTTTTCTCCTACAATGAGCAGTTCTTC
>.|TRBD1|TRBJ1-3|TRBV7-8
CASSLRRGPPHRDTIYF
TGTGCCAGCAGCTTACGGAGGGGGCCTCCTCATCGGGACACCATATATTTT
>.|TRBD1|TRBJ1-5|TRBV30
CAWATTGSRSYSNQPQHF
TGTGCCTGGGCCACGACAGGGTCCCGAAGCTATAGCAATCAGCCCCAGCATTTT
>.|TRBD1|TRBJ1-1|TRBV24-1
CATSAGTGGTEAFF
TGTGCCACCAGTGCCGGGACAGGGGGCACTGAAGCTTTCTTT
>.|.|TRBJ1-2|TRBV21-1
CASITGRRQGLSYGYTF
TGTGCCAGCATCACAGGGAGACGACAGGGGTTATCCTATGGCTACACCTTC